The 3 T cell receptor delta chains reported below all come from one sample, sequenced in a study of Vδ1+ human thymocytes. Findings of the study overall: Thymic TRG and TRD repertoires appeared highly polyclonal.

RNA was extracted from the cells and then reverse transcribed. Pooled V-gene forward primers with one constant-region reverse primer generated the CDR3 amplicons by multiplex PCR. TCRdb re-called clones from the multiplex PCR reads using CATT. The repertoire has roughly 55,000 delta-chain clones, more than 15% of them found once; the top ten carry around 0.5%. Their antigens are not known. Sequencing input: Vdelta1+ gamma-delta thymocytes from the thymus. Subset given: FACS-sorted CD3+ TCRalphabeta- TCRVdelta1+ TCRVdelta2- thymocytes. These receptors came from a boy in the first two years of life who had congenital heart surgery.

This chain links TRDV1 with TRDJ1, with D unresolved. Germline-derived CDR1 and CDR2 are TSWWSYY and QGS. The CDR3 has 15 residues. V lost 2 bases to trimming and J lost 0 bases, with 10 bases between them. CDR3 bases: TGTGCTCTTGGGGAAAGTTCTTGGTACACCGATAAACTCATCTTT. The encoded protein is CALGESSWYTDKLIF.

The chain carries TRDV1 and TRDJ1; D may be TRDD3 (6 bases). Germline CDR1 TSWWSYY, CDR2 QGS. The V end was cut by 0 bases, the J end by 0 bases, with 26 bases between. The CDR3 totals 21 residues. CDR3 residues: CALGELGRYWAFHPYTDKLIF. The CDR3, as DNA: TGTGCTCTTGGGGAACTAGGCAGGTACTGGGCATTCCATCCATACACCGATAAACTCATCTTT.

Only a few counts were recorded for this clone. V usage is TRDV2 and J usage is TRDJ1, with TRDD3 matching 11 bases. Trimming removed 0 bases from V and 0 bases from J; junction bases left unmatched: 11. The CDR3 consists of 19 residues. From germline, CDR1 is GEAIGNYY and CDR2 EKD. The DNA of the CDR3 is TGTGCCTGTGACACCGTCCTCCTGGGGGATACAAAGTACACCGATAAACTCATCTTT. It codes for CACDTVLLGDTKYTDKLIF.